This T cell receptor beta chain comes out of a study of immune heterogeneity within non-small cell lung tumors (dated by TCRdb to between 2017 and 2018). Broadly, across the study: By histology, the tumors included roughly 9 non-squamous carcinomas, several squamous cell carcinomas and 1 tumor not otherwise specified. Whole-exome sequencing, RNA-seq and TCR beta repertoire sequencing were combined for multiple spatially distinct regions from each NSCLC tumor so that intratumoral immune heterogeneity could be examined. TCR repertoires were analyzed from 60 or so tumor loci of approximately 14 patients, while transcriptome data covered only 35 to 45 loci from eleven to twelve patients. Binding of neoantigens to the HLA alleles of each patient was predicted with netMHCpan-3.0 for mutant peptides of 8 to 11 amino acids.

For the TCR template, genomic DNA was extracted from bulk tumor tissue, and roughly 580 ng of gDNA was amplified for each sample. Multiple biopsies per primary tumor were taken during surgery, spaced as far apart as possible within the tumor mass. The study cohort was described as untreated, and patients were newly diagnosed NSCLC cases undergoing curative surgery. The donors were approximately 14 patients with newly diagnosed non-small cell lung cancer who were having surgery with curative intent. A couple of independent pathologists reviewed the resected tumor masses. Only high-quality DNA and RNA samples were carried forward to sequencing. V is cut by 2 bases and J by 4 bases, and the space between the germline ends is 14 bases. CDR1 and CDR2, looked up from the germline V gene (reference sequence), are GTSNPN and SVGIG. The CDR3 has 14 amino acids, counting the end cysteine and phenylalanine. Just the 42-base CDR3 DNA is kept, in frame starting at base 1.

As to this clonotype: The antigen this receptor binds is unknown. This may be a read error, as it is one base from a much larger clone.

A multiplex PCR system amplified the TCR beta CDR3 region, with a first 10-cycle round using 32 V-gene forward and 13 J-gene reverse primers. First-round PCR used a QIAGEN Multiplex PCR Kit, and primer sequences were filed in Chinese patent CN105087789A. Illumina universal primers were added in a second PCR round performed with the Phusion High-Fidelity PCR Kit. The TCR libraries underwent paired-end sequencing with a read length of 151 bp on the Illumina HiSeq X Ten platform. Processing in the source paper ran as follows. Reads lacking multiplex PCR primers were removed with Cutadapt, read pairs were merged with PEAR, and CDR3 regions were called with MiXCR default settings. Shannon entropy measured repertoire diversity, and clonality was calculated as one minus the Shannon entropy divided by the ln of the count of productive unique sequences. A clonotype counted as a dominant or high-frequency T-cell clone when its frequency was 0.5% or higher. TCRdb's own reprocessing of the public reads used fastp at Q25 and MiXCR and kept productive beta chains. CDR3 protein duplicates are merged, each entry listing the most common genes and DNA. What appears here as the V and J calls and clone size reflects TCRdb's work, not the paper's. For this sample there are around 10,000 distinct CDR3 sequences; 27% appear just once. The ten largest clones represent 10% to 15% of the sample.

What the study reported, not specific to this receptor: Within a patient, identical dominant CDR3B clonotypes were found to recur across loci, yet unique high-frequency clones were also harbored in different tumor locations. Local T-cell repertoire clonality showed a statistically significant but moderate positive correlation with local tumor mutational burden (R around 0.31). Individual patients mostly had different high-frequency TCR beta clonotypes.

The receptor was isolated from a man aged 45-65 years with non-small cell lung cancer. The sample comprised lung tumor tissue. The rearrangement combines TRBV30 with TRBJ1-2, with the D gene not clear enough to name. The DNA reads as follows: TGTGCCTGGAGTTTACAGAGGACCAGCTATGGCTACACCTTC. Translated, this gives CAWSLQRTSYGYTF.